The clone carrying this TCR beta chain was picked up many times. The target antigen is unknown. TCRdb analysed the 5' RACE reads with MiXCR anew, one entry per CDR3 protein. The sample includes fewer than 150,000 distinct CDR3 sequences, around 6.7% seen only once; the top ten take 2.7%. The sample belongs to a study of T cells after yellow fever vaccination. Study-wide findings and caveats: Contaminants from the bulk population, in the form of abundant clonotypes, could be found in FACS-sorted repertoires. Detected again after the booster were most primary-vaccination clones, at nearly 97% CD4 and approximately 85% CD8.

Germline V gives CDR1 SGHTA, CDR2 FQGNSA. CDR3 size: 14 residues. Trimming shortened V by 1 base and J by 5 bases, and 11 bases separated the two germline ends. The rearrangement links TRBV7-2 to TRBJ2-5; D gene unclear. This sequence was found in a man aged 18 to 30 who received the YFV17D yellow fever vaccine. Sequenced material: CD4+ T cells sorted from PBMCs, taken more than 40 days after the first yellow fever vaccination. CDR3 amino acids: CASSLGSSLETQYF. In DNA form, the CDR3 reads TGTGCCAGCAGCTTAGGTAGTAGCCTGGAGACCCAGTACTTC.